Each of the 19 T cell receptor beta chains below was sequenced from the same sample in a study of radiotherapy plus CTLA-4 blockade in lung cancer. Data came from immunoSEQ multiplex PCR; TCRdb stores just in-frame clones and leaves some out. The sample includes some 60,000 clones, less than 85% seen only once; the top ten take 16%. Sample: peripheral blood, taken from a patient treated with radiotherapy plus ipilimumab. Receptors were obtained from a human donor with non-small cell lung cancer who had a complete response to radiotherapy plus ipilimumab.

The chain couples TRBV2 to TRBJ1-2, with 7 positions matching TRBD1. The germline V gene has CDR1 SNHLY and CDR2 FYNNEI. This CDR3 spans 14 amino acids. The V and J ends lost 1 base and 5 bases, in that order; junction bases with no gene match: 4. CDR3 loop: CASSEENRGYGYTF. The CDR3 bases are TGTGCCAGCAGTGAAGAAAACAGGGGATATGGCTACACCTTC.

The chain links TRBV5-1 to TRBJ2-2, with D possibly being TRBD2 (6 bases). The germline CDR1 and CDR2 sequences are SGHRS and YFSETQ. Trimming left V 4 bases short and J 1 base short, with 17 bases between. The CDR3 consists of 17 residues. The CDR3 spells CASSPGTSAENTGELFF. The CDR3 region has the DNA TGCGCCAGCAGCCCCGGGACTTCGGCGGAGAACACCGGGGAGCTGTTTTTT.

Written as DNA, the CDR3 is TGTGCCAGCAGCTTAGCGGCGGGGGGCTTATTCTACGAGCAGTACTTC. Its protein product is CASSLAAGGLFYEQYF. The V gene is TRBV7-8, the J gene TRBJ2-7; 8 bases align to TRBD2. CDR3 length: 16 amino acids. Germline CDR1 reads SGHVS; CDR2 reads FQNEAQ. The V segment lost 0 bases and the J segment 3 bases; nucleotides outside the gene matches: 7.

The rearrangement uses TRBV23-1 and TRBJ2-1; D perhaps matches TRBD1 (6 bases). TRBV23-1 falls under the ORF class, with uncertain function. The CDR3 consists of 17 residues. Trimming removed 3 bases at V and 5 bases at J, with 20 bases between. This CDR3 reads CASSHTEGVCYHNEQFF. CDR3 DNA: TGCGCCAGCAGTCATACTGAGGGGGTGTGTTACCACAATGAGCAGTTCTTC.

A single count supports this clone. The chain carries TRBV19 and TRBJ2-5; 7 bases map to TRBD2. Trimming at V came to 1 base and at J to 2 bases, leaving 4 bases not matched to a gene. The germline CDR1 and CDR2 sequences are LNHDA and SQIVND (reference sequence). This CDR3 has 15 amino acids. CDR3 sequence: CASSIVPAGQETQYF. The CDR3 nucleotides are TGTGCCAGTAGTATAGTTCCAGCGGGGCAAGAGACCCAGTACTTC.

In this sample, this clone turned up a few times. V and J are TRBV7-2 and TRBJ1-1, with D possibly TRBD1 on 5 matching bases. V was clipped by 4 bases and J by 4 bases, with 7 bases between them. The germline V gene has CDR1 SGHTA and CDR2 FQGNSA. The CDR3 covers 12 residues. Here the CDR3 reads CASSSTGTEAFF. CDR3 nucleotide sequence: TGTGCCAGCAGCTCTACAGGCACTGAAGCTTTCTTT.

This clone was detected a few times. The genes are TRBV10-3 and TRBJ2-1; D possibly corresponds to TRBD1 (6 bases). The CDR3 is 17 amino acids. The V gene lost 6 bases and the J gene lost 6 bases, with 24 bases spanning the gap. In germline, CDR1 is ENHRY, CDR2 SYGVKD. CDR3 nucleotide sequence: TGTGCCATCAGGGAGACGTTCTTGAGGGACACCTTCAATGAGCAGTTCTTC. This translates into CAIRETFLRDTFNEQFF.

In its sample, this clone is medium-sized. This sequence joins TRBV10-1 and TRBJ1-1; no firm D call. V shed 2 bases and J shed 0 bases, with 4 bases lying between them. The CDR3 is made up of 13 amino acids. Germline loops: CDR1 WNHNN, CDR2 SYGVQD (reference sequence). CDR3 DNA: TGCGCCAGCAGTGAGCAGTTGAACACTGAAGCTTTCTTT. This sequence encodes CASSEQLNTEAFF.

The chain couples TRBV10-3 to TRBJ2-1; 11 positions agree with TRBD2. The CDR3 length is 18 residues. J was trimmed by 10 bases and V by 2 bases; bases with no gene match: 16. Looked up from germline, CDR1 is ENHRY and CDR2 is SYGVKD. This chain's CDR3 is CAISEAGRLAGGPGEQFF. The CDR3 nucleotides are TGTGCCATCAGTGAGGCGGGTAGGTTAGCGGGAGGGCCGGGGGAGCAGTTCTTC.

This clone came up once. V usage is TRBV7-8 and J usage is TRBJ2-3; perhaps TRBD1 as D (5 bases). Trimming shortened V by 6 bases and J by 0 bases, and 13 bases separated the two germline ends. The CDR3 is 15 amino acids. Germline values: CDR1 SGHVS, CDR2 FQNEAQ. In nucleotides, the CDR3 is TGTGCCAGCAGGACCGGAACAGGAAGCACAGATACGCAGTATTTT. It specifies CASRTGTGSTDTQYF.

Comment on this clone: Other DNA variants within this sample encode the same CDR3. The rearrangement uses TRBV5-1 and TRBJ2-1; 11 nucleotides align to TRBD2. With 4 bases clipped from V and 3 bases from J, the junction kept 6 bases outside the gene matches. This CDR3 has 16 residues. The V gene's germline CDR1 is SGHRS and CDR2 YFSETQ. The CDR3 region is CASSPSGTSGYNEQFF. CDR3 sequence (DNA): TGCGCCAGCAGCCCCTCCGGGACTAGCGGCTACAATGAGCAGTTCTTC.

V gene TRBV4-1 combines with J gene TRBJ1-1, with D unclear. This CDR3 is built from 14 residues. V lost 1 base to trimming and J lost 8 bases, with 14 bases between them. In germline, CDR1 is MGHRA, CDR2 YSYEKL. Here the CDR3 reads CASSQGYGLREAFF. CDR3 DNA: TGCGCCAGCAGCCAAGGGTATGGCCTCAGAGAAGCTTTCTTT.

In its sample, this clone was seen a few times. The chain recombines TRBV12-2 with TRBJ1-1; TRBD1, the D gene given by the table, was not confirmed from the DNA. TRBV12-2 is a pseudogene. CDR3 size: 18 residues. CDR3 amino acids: CASRLYHRGGTMNTEAFF. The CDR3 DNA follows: TGTGCAAGTCGCTTATATCACAGGGGGGGGACCATGAACACTGAAGCTTTCTTT.

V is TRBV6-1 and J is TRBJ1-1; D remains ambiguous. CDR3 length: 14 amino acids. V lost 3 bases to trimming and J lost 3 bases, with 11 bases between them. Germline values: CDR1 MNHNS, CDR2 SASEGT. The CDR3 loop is CASSDGRSYTEAFF. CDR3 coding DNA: TGTGCCAGCAGTGATGGCAGGTCTTACACTGAAGCTTTCTTT.

This CDR3 reads CASRGSGSYEQYF. The DNA of the CDR3 is TGTGCCAGCCGGGGATCGGGCTCCTACGAGCAGTACTTC. V gene TRBV7-2 combines with J gene TRBJ2-7; TRBD2 is a possible D gene (5 bases). Germline CDR1 reads SGHTA; CDR2 reads FQGNSA. The V end lost 8 bases, the J end lost 0 bases, and 11 bases lay between the germline ends. This CDR3 region has 13 residues.

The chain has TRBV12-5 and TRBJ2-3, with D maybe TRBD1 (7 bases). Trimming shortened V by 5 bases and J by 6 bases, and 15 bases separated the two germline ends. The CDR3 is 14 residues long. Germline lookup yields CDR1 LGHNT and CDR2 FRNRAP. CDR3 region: CASGALQGRDTQYF. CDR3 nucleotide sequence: TGTGCTAGTGGTGCCTTACAGGGGAGGGATACGCAGTATTTT.

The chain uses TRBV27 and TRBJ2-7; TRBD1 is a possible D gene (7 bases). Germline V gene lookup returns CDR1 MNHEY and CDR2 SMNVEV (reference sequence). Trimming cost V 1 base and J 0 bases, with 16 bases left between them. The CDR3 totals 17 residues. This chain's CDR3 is CASSLYQGGPISYEQYF. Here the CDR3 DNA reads TGTGCCAGCAGTTTATATCAGGGGGGCCCAATCTCCTACGAGCAGTACTTC.

The CDR3 nucleotides read TGTGCCAGCAGCTCCGGGGTGGGGAGGGCTAGCACAGATACGCAGTATTTT. This sequence encodes CASSSGVGRASTDTQYF. The gene calls are TRBV9 and TRBJ2-3; 7 nucleotides align to TRBD2. J lost 0 bases, V lost 4 bases, and 11 bases had no gene match. Germline CDR1 is SGDLS and CDR2 is YYNGEE. The CDR3 consists of 17 residues.

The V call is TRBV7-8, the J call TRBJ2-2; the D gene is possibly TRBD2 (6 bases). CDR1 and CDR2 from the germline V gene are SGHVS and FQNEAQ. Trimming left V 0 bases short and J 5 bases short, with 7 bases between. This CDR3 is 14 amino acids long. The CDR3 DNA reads TGTGCCAGCAGCTTAGCGGGGGGAACCGGGGAGCTGTTTTTT. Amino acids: CASSLAGGTGELFF.